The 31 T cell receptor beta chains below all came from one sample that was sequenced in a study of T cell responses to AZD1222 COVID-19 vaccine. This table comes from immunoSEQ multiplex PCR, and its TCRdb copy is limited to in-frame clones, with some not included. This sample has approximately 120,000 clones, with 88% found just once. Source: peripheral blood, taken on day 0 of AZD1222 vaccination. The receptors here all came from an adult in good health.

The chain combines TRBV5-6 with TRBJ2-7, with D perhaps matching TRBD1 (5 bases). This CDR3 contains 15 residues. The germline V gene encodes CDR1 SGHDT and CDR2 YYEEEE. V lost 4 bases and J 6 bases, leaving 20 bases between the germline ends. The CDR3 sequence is CASSKVQGYGIEQYF. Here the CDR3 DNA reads TGTGCCAGCAGCAAGGTCCAGGGATATGGGATCGAGCAGTACTTC.

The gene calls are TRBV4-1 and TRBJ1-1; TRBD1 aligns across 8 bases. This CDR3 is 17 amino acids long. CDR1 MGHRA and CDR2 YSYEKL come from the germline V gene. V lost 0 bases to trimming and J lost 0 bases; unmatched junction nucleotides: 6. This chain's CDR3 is CASSQEGQEPMNTEAFF. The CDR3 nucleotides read TGCGCCAGCAGCCAAGAGGGACAGGAACCCATGAACACTGAAGCTTTCTTT.

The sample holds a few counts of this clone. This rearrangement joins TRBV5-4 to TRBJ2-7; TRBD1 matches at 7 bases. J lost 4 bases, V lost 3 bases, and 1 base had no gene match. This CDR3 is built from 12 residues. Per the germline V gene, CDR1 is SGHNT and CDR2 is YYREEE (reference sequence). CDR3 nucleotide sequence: TGTGCCAGCAGCTGGGACAGTTACGAGCAGTACTTC. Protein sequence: CASSWDSYEQYF.

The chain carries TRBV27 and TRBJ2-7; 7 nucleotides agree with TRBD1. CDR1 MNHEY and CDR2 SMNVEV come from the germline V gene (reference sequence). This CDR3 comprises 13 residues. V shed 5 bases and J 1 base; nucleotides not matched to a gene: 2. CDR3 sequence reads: CASSRGQSYEQYF. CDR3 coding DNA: TGTGCCAGCAGTCGGGGACAGTCCTACGAGCAGTACTTC.

CDR3 nucleotide sequence: TGTGCCAGCAGCCCGGGGAACGAGCAGTACTTC. Protein product: CASSPGNEQYF. The rearrangement links TRBV5-5 to TRBJ2-7, with a tentative D call TRBD2 (5 bases). The V and J ends lost 4 bases and 5 bases respectively, with 7 bases between them. Germline lookup yields CDR1 SGHKS and CDR2 YYEKEE (reference sequence). This CDR3 region has 11 residues.

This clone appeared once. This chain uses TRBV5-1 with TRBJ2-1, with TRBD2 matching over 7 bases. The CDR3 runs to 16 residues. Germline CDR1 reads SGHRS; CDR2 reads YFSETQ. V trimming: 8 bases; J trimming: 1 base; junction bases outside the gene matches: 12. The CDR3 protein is CASDGGGPLSYNEQFF. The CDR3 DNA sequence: TGCGCCAGTGATGGGGGGGGACCCCTTTCCTACAATGAGCAGTTCTTC.

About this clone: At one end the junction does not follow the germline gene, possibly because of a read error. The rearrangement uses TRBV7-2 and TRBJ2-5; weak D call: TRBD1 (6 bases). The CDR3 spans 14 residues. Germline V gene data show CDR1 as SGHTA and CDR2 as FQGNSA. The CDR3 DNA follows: TGTGCCAGCAGCTTGGCGCAGGGACAAGGGACCCAGTACTTC. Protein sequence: CASSLAQGQGTQYF.

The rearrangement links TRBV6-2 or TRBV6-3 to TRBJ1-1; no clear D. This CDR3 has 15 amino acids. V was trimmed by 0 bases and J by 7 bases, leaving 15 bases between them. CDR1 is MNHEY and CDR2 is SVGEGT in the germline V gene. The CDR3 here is CASSYSRRISDEAFF. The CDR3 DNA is TGTGCCAGCAGTTACTCCCGGAGGATATCCGATGAAGCTTTCTTT.

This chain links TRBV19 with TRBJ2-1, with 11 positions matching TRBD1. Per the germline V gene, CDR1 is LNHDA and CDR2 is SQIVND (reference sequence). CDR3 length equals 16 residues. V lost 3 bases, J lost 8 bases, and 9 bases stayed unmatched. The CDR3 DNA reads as TGTGCCAGTAGTATGTGGCGGACAGGGGGCAATGATGAGCAGTTCTTC. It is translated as CASSMWRTGGNDEQFF.

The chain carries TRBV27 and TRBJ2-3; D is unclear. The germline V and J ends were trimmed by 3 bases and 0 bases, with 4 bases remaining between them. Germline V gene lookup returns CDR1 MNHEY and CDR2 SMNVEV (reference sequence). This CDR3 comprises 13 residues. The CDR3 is CASSLPSTDTQYF. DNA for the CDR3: TGTGCCAGCAGTTTGCCAAGCACAGATACGCAGTATTTT.

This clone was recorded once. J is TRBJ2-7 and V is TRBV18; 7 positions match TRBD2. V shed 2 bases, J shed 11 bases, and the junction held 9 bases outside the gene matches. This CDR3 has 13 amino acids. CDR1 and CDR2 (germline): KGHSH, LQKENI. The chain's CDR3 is CASSPSSWREKYF. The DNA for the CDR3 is TGTGCCAGCTCACCATCGTCGTGGCGGGAGAAGTACTTC.

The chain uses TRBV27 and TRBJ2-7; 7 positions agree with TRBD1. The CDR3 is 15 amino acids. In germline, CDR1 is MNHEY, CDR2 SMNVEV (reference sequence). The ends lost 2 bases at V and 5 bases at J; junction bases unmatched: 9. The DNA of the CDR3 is TGTGCCAGCAGTTTAGGTGTGACAGGGAGCCACGAGCAGTACTTC. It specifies CASSLGVTGSHEQYF.

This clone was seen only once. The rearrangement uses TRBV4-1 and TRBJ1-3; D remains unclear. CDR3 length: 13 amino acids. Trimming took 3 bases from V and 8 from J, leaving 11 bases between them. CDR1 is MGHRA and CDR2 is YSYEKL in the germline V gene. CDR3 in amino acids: CASSQDRVDTIYF. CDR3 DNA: TGCGCCAGCAGCCAGGACCGAGTAGACACCATATATTTT.

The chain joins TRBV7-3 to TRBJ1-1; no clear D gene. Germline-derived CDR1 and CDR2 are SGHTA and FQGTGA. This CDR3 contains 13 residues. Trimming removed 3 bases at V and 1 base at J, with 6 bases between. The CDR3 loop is CASSFMGNTEAFF. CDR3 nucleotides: TGTGCCAGCAGCTTCATGGGGAACACTGAAGCTTTCTTT.

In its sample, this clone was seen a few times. Written as DNA, the CDR3 is TGTGCCAGCAGCCTCAGCCCCAAGGAGGGAGGGTTTTATGGCTACACCTTC. Its translation is CASSLSPKEGGFYGYTF. The gene calls are TRBV9 and TRBJ1-2; no reliable D call. The V gene lost 4 bases and the J gene lost 5 bases, with 24 bases spanning the gap. This CDR3 spans 17 amino acids. Looked up from germline, CDR1 is SGDLS and CDR2 is YYNGEE.

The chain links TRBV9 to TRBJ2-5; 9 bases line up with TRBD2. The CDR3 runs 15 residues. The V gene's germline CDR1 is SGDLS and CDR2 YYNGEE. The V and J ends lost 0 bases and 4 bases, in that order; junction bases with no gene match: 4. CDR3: CASSVGGSGGETQYF. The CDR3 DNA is TGTGCCAGCAGCGTAGGGGGTAGCGGGGGAGAGACCCAGTACTTC.

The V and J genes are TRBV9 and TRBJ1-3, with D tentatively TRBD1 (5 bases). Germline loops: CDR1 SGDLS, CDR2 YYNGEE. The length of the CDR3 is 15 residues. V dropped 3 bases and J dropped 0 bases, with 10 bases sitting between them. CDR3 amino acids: CASSADGTSGNTIYF. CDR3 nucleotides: TGTGCCAGCAGCGCCGACGGGACCTCTGGAAACACCATATATTTT.

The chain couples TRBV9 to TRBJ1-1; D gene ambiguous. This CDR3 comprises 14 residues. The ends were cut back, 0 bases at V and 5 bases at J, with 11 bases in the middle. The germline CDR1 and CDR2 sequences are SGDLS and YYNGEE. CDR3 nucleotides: TGTGCCAGCAGCGTAGGGTCGGGGAAAACTGAAGCTTTCTTT. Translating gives CASSVGSGKTEAFF.

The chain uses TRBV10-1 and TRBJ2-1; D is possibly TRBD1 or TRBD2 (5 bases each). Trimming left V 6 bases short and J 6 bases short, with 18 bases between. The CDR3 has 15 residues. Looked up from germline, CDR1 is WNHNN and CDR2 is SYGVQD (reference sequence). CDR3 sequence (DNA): TGCGCCAGCAGCTCCGGGGCCCGCGCTTCCAATGAGCAGTTCTTC. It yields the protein CASSSGARASNEQFF.

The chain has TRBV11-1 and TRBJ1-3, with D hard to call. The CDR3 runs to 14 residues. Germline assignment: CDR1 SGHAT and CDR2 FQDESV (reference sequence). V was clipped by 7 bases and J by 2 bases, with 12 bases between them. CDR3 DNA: TGTGCCAGCACATCCGGTTCCGCTGGAAACACCATATATTTT. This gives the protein CASTSGSAGNTIYF.

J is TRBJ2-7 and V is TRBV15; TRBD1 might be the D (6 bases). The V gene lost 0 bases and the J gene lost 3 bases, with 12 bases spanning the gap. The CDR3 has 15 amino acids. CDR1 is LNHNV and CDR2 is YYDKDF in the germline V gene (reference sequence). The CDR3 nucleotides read TGTGCCACCAGCAGAGAGGAGGACAGCCGCTACGAGCAGTACTTC. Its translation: CATSREEDSRYEQYF.

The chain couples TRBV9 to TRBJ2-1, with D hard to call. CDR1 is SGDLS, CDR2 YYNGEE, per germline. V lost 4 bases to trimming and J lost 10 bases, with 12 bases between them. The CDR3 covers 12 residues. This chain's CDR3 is CASSRGAREQFF. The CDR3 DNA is TGTGCCAGCAGCCGTGGCGCAAGGGAGCAGTTCTTC.

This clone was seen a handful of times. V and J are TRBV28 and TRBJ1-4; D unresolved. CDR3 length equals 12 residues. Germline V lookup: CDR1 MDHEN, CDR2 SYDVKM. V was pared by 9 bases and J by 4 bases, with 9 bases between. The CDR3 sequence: CASRQNNEKLFF. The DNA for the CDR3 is TGTGCCAGTCGGCAGAATAATGAAAAACTGTTTTTT.

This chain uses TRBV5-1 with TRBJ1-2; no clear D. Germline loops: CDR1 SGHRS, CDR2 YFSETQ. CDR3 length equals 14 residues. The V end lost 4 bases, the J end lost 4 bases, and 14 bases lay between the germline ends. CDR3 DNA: TGCGCCAGCAGCCCTTACAGTGGAAGCTATGGCTACACCTTC. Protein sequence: CASSPYSGSYGYTF.

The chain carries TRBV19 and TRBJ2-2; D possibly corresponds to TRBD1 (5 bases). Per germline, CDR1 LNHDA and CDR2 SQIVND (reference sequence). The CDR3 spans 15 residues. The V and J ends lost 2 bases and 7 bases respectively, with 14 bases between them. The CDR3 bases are TGTGCCAGTAGTATAAGACAGTGGGCCCACGGGGAGCTGTTTTTT. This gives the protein CASSIRQWAHGELFF.

CDR3: CASSLGRQGNTGELFF. Here the CDR3 DNA reads TGTGCCAGCAGCTTGGGGCGACAGGGGAACACCGGGGAGCTGTTTTTT. The V and J genes are TRBV5-6 and TRBJ2-2; TRBD1 matches 7 bases. Germline V gives CDR1 SGHDT, CDR2 YYEEEE. CDR3 size: 16 residues. Trimming cost V 0 bases and J 1 base; bases outside gene matches: 3.

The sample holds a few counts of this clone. CDR3 amino acids: CASGQAAAFF. As DNA, the CDR3 is TGTGCCAGCGGACAGGCTGCAGCTTTCTTT. The rearrangement uses TRBV10-3 and TRBJ1-1, with 7 bases aligning to TRBD1. The germline V gene has CDR1 ENHRY and CDR2 SYGVKD. V shed 10 bases, J shed 10 bases, and the junction held 6 bases outside the gene matches. The length of the CDR3 is 10 residues.

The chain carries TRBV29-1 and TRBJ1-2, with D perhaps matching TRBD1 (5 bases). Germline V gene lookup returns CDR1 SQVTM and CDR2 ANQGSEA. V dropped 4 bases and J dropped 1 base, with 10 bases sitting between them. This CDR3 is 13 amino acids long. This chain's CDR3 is CSVVRDVNYGYTF. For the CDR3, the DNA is TGCAGCGTTGTCCGGGACGTTAACTATGGCTACACCTTC.

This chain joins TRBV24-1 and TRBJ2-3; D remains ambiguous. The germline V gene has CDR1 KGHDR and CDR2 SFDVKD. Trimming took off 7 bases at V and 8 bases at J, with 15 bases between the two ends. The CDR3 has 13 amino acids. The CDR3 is CATSSFPLPTQYF. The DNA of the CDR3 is TGTGCCACCAGCTCATTCCCCCTTCCTACGCAGTATTTT.

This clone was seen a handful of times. The CDR3 here is CASSPGQGLYGYTF. The CDR3 bases are TGTGCCAGCAGCCCCGGACAGGGCCTCTATGGCTACACCTTC. The chain uses TRBV7-9 and TRBJ1-2, with TRBD1 matching over 8 bases. CDR3 size: 14 residues. The V gene end was trimmed by 5 bases and the J gene end by 4 bases; junction bases not matched to a gene: 6. Germline V gene lookup returns CDR1 SEHNR and CDR2 FQNEAQ (reference sequence).

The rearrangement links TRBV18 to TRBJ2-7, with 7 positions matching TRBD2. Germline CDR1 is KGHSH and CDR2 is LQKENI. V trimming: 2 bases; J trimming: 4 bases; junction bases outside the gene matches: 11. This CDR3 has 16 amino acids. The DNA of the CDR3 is TGTGCCAGCTCACCAACTACGGGGACTACGATATACGAGCAGTACTTC. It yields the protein CASSPTTGTTIYEQYF.